This entry is about one T cell receptor (beta chain). Its antigen is unidentified. Libraries were prepared by immunoSEQ multiplex PCR; TCRdb keeps only in-frame clonotypes and omits some of them. The table lists 45,000 to 60,000 clones, 90% of them singletons. This specimen belongs to a study of chemoradiotherapy in HPV16-positive cancers. Overall study: Two HPV16-positive patients' cells yielded candidate HPV-specific clones and common motifs.

V was shortened by 6 bases and J by 4 bases, with 16 bases between the two germline ends. CDR3 size: 15 residues. Per germline, CDR1 LNHDA and CDR2 SQIVND (reference sequence). Notes on the study in general: HPV-specific T cells were functionally defined from only a couple of HPV16-positive patients.

The material sequenced was blood, taken from a patient who underwent chemoradiotherapy. The origin of this receptor is a human donor with HPV-associated anogenital cancer. The chain recombines TRBV19 with TRBJ2-1, with D possibly TRBD1 on 5 matching bases. CDR3 sequence: CASRSWSQGYNEQFF. The CDR3 DNA follows: TGTGCCAGTAGGTCCTGGAGTCAGGGTTACAATGAGCAGTTCTTC.